This T cell receptor beta chain was identified during a study of CD8 T cells in Susac syndrome. An input of about 0.5 to 1 ug of RNA was subjected to reverse transcription using random hexamers. Across 54 Vbeta and 13 Jbeta, immunoSEQ multiplex PCR amplified TCR beta CDR3. Via MiXCR, TCRdb re-called the immunoSEQ multiplex PCR reads, giving one row per CDR3 protein. The table has 300,000 to 350,000 distinct CDR3 sequences, under 95% seen once. This CDR3 is 14 amino acids long. The trim removed 4 bases at V and 5 bases at J, leaving 5 bases unmatched. Germline-derived CDR1 and CDR2 are SGHDN and FVKESK. Negative isolation yielded CD4+ and CD8+ T cells, and FACS enriched TEMRA cells.

This TCR was recovered from a human donor with multiple sclerosis. The chain has TRBV14 and TRBJ1-1, with 9 positions matching TRBD1. The sample consisted of CD4+ T cells from PBMCs. Here the CDR3 reads CASSPGQGITEAFF. In DNA, the CDR3 is TGTGCCAGCAGCCCGGGACAGGGAATTACTGAAGCTTTCTTT.